Sequencing of this T cell receptor beta chain was carried out in a study of beta chain features in type 1 diabetes. Germline V gene lookup returns CDR1 MDHEN and CDR2 SYDVKM. The V end was cut by 3 bases, the J end by 7 bases, with 15 bases between. The CDR3 is 14 residues long. What was sequenced were expressed TCRB transcripts, since all of the isolated RNA had been reverse transcribed. Clones were sequenced by immunoSEQ multiplex PCR, and TCRdb holds only the in-frame ones, with some missing. This sample carries about 360,000 clones, roughly 13% of them seen once, and the ten largest clones take less than 0.02%.

The genes are TRBV28 and TRBJ1-2; a weak D match, TRBD1 (6 bases). The receptor was derived from a man in his late teens or twenties in good health. The sample consisted of naive CD4+ T cells from blood. CDR3 protein: CASSFGGASRGYTF. The CDR3 DNA reads as TGTGCCAGCAGTTTTGGGGGCGCGAGTCGTGGCTACACCTTC.